This T cell receptor beta chain is drawn from a study of cytomegalovirus exposure and HLA in healthy donors. Produced via immunoSEQ multiplex PCR; TCRdb's table is partial and in-frame only. This sample has roughly 200,000 clones, with roughly nine tenths found just once. The V and J ends lost 4 bases and 7 bases respectively, with 8 bases between them. CDR3 size: 12 residues. The germline V gene encodes CDR1 SGHAT and CDR2 FQNNGV. This sequence was found in a man younger than 45 in good health and CMV-seropositive. The source material was PBMCs. V and J are TRBV11-2 and TRBJ1-5; D remains unclear. CDR3 region: CASSSLGQPQHF. CDR3 DNA: TGTGCCAGCAGCTCGCTCGGCCAGCCCCAGCATTTT.